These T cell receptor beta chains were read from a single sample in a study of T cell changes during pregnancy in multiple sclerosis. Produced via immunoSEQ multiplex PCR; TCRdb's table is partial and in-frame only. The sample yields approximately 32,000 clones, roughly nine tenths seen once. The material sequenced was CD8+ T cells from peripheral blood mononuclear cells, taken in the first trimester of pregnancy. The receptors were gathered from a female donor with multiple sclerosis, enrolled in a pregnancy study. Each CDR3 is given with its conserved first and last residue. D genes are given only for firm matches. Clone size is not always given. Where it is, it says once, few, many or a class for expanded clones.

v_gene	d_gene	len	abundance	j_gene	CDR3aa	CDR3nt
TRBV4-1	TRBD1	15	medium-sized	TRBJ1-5	CASSPTGVSNQPQHF	TGCGCCAGCAGCCCGACAGGGGTTAGCAATCAGCCCCAGCATTTT
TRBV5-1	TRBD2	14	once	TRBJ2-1	CASSHYTSANEQFF	TGCGCCAGCAGCCATTACACTAGCGCCAATGAGCAGTTCTTC
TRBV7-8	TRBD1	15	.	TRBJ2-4	CASGQADREINIQYF	TGTGCCAGCGGCCAGGCGGACAGGGAAATAAACATTCAGTACTTC
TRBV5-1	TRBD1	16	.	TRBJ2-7	CASSWGSGQGAGEQYF	TGCGCCAGCAGCTGGGGCTCGGGACAGGGGGCGGGCGAGCAGTACTTC
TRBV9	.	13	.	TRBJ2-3	CASSAPSSSAQYF	TGTGCCAGCAGCGCCCCCTCTAGTTCGGCGCAGTATTTT
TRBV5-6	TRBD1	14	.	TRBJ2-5	CASSSGTVWETQYF	TGTGCCAGCAGCTCAGGGACAGTTTGGGAGACCCAGTACTTC
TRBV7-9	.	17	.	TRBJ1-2	CASSLSGDIDPGYGYTF	TGTGCCAGCAGCCTTAGCGGGGACATAGACCCGGGCTATGGCTACACCTTC
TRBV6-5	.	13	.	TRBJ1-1	CASGTLGNTEAFF	TGTGCCAGCGGAACACTAGGGAACACTGAAGCTTTCTTT
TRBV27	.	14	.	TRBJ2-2	CASSLDQGTGELFF	TGTGCCAGCAGTTTAGACCAGGGGACCGGGGAGCTGTTTTTT
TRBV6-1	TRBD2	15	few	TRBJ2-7	CASSEKMAGGHEQYF	TGTGCCAGCAGTGAGAAGATGGCGGGAGGGCACGAGCAGTACTTC
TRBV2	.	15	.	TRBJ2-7	CASSGLPVFSYEQYF	TGTGCCAGCAGTGGTTTACCGGTATTCTCCTACGAGCAGTACTTC
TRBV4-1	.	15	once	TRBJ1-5	CASSQGTLGNQPQHF	TGCGCCAGCAGCCAGGGGACATTGGGCAATCAGCCCCAGCATTTT
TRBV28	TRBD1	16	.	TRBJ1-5	CASSLGGDRGGQPQHF	TGTGCCAGCAGTTTGGGGGGGGACAGGGGTGGACAGCCCCAGCATTTT
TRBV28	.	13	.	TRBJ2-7	CASSLWAGYEQYF	TGTGCCAGCAGTTTATGGGCGGGGTACGAGCAGTACTTC
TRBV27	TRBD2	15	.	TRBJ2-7	CASSFGGRAVHEQYF	TGTGCCAGCAGTTTTGGTGGGAGGGCCGTACACGAGCAGTACTTC
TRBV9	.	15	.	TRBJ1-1	CASSVGPEMNTEAFF	TGTGCCAGCAGCGTAGGCCCAGAAATGAACACTGAAGCTTTCTTT
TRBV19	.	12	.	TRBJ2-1	CASSISQNEQFF	TGTGCCAGTAGTATTTCACAGAATGAGCAGTTCTTC
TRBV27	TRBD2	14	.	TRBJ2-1	CASAPGTSGDEQFF	TGTGCCTCCGCTCCCGGGACTAGCGGGGATGAGCAGTTCTTC
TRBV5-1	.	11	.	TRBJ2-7	CASSSSYEQYF	TGCGCCAGCAGCTCATCCTACGAGCAGTACTTC
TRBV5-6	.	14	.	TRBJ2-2	CASSFIQGAGELFF	TGTGCCAGCAGCTTCATACAGGGTGCCGGGGAGCTGTTTTTT
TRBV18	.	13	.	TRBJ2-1	CASSPGLHNEQFF	TGTGCCAGCTCACCAGGACTTCACAATGAGCAGTTCTTC
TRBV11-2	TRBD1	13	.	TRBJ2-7	CASSVGTGEEQYF	TGTGCCAGCAGCGTGGGGACAGGGGAAGAGCAGTACTTC
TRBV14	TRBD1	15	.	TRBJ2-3	CASSQGTASTDTQYF	TGTGCCAGCAGCCAGGGGACAGCTAGCACAGATACGCAGTATTTT
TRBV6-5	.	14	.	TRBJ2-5	CASSRLAPEETQYF	TGTGCCAGCAGTCGTCTAGCGCCCGAAGAGACCCAGTACTTC
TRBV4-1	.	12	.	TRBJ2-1	CASSLWEREQFF	TGCGCCAGCAGCCTCTGGGAGCGTGAGCAGTTCTTC
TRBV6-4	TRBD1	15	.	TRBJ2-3	CASSDSQGATDTQYF	TGTGCCAGCAGTGACTCACAGGGGGCCACAGATACGCAGTATTTT
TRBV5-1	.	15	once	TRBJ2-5	CASSPHDRYQETQYF	TGCGCCAGCAGCCCCCACGACAGGTACCAAGAGACCCAGTACTTC
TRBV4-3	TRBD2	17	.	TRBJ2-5	CASSQPLLAEPRATQYF	TGCGCCAGCAGCCAGCCCCTACTAGCGGAGCCCCGGGCGACCCAGTACTTC
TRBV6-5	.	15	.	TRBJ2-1	CASSYSPEAYNEQFF	TGTGCCAGCAGTTACTCCCCCGAGGCGTACAATGAGCAGTTCTTC
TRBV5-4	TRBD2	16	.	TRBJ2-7	CASSLDFSGYSYEQYF	TGTGCCAGCAGCTTGGATTTTAGCGGGTACTCCTACGAGCAGTACTTC
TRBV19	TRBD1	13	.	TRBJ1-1	CASITGGVTEAFF	TGTGCCAGTATAACAGGGGGCGTCACTGAAGCTTTCTTT
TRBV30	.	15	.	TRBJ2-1	CAWSDAASSYNEQFF	TGTGCCTGGAGTGATGCGGCTAGCTCCTACAATGAGCAGTTCTTC
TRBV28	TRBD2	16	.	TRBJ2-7	CASRSPAGGSGYEQYF	TGTGCCAGCAGATCTCCAGCGGGAGGGAGTGGGTACGAGCAGTACTTC
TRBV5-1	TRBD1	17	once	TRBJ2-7	CASRPPRTGGRSYEQYF	TGCGCCAGCAGACCGCCCCGTACAGGGGGACGCTCCTACGAGCAGTACTTC
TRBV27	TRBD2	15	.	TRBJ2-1	CASSETSGGWDEQFF	TGTGCCAGCAGCGAAACTAGCGGGGGGTGGGATGAGCAGTTCTTC
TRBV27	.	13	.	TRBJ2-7	CASSLRGSYEQYF	TGTGCCAGCAGTTTAAGGGGGTCCTACGAGCAGTACTTC
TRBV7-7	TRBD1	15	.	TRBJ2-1	CASSLGTGVYNEQFF	TGTGCTAGCAGCTTGGGGACAGGGGTATACAATGAGCAGTTCTTC
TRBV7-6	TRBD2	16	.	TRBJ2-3	CASSPPRGRSPDTQYF	TGTGCCAGCAGCCCCCCCCGCGGGAGGTCTCCAGATACGCAGTATTTT
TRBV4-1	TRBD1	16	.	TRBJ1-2	CASSKPPGQGGYGYTF	TGCGCCAGCAGCAAACCTCCGGGACAGGGTGGATATGGCTACACCTTC
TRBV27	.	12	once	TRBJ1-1	CASYTPGAQAFF	TGTGCCAGTTATACTCCAGGGGCGCAAGCTTTCTTT
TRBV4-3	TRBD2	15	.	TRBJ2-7	CASSQLAGGYYEQYF	TGCGCCAGCAGCCAACTAGCGGGAGGATACTACGAGCAGTACTTC
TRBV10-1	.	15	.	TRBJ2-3	CASSLGLFPRDTQYF	TGCGCCAGCAGCTTAGGACTCTTCCCAAGGGATACGCAGTATTTT